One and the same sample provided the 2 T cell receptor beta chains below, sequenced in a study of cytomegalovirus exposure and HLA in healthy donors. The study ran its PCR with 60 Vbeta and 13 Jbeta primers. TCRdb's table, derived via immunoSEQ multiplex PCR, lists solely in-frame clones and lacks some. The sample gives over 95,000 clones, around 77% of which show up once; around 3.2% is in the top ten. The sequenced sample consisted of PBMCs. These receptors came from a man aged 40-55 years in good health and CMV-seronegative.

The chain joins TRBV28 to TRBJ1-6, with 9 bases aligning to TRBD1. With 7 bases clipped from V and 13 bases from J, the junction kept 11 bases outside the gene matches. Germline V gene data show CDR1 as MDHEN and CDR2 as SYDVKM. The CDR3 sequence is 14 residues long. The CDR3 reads CASKPGQGWAPLHF. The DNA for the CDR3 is TGTGCCAGCAAACCGGGACAGGGATGGGCGCCCCTCCACTTT.

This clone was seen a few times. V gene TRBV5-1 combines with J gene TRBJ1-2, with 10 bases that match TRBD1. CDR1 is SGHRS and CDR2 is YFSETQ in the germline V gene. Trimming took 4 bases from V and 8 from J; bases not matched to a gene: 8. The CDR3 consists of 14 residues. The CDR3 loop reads CASSQMMDRGGYTF. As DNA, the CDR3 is TGCGCCAGCAGCCAAATGATGGACAGGGGGGGCTACACCTTC.